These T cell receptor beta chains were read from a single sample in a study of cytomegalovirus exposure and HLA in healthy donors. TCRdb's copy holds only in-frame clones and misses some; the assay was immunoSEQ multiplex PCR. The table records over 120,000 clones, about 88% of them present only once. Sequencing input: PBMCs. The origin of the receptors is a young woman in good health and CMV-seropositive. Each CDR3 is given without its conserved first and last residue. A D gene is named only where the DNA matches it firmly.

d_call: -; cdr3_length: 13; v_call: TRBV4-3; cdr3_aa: ASSQDSSLSYEQY
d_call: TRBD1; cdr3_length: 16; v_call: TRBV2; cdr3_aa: ASSENPRDSKNTGELF
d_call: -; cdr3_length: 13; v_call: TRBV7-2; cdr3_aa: ASSLNSDRPYEQY
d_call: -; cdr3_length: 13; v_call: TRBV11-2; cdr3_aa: ASSVDRPELYGYT
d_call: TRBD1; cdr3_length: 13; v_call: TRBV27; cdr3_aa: ASSPGQADNQPQH
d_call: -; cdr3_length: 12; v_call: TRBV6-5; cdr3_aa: ASIPQGAGNTIY
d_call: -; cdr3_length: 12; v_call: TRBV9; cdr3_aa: ASSGLVVGTEAF
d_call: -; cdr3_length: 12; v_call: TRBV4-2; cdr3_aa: ASSQVGLQGEQY
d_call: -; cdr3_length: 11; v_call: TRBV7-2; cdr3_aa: ASSPGYQETQY
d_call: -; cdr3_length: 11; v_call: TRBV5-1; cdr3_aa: ASSLTPLSTQY
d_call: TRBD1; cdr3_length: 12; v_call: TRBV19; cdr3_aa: ASSIGDRYNEQF
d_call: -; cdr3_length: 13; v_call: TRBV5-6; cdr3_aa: ASSPPRPGRYGYT
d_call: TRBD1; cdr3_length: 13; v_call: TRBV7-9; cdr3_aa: ASSEPDRGRYGYT
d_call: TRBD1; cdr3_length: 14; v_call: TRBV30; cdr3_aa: AWRIPADRGDTEAF
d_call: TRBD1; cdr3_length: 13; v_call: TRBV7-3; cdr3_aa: ASSPSRDRAYEQY
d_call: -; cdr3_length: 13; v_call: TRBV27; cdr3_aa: ASSLSVDYSYEQY
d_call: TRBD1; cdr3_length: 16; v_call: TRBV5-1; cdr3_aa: ASSRTRTGAYFQETQY
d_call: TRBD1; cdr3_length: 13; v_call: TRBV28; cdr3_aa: ASSMGQGAFAGYT
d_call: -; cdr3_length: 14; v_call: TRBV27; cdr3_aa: ASSLSVDSTNYGYT
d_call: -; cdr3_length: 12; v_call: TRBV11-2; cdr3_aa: ASTKTGKPGELF
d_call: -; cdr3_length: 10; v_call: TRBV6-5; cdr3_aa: ASSYGDSPLH
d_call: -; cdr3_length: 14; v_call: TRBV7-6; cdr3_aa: ASSFSGGLGRDTQY
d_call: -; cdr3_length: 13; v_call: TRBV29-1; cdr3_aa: SVETPGYMNTEAF
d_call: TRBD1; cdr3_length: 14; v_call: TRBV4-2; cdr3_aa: ASSQADRGLEEKLF
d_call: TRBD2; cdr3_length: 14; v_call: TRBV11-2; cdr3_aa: ASSPLGASGGGTQY
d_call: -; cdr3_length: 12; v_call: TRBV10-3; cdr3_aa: AISEQASTSPLH
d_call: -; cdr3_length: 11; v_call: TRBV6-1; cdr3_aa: ASSVYTAYEQY
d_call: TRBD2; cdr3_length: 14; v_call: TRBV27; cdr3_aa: ASSFGLAGGWNEQF
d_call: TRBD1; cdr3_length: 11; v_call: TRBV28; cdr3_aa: ASGQGGQETQY
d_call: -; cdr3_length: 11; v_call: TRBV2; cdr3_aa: ASSEAPRGEQF
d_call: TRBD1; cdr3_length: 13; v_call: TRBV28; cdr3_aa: ASSPTGPSNQPQH
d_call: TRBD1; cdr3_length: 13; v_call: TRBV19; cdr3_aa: ASSMRDRMNTEAF
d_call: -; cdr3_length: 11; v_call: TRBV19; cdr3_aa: ASSITGNTEAF
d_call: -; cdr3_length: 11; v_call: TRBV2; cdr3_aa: ASSVQGNYGYT
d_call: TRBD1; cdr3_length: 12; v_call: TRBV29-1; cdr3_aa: SVEDRGSNQPQH
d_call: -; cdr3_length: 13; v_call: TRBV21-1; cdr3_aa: ASSKAPYTGGEQF
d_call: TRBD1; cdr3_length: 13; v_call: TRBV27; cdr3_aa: ASSLSGTGWDTQY
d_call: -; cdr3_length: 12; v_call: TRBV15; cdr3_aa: ATNSADLGNTIY
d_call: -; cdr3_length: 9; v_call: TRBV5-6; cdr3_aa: ASSFSNEQF
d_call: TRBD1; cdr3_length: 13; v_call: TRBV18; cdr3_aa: ASSPDQGAPLEQY